The 10 T cell receptor beta chains below all came from one sample that was sequenced in a study of blood T cell repertoires in COVID-19. Data came from immunoSEQ multiplex PCR; TCRdb stores just in-frame clones and leaves some out. The table lists tens of thousands of clones, 80% to 90% of them singletons. Sequences were obtained from peripheral blood. The receptors were gathered from a woman of 80 years or more with active or convalescent COVID-19.

As DNA, the CDR3 is TGCAGCGTTGGTGTCAACACAGATACGCAGTATTTT. Protein sequence: CSVGVNTDTQYF. The chain recombines TRBV29-1 with TRBJ2-3; D gene uncertain. The CDR3 spans 12 residues. V gave up 4 bases and J gave up 2 bases, with 7 bases separating them. CDR1 is SQVTM, CDR2 ANQGSEA, per germline.

This clone is a singleton in its sample. V is TRBV7-8 and J is TRBJ2-2; tentative D call: TRBD2 (7 bases). Germline CDR1 and CDR2: SGHVS and FQNEAQ. The V gene lost 1 base and the J gene lost 6 bases, with 9 bases spanning the gap. This CDR3 has 14 amino acids. CDR3 coding DNA: TGTGCCAGCAGCTTAGTGGGGGGGCCCGGGGAGCTGTTTTTT. It yields the protein CASSLVGGPGELFF.

The chain joins TRBV12-5 to TRBJ2-5; maybe TRBD1 (8 bases). The V and J ends lost 5 bases and 5 bases respectively, with 15 bases between them. Germline values: CDR1 LGHNT, CDR2 FRNRAP. The CDR3 contains 14 residues. The CDR3: CASGPQGGRETQYF. For the CDR3, the DNA is TGTGCTAGTGGTCCACAGGGGGGGAGGGAGACCCAGTACTTC.

This chain joins TRBV25-1 and TRBJ1-4, with 8 nucleotides matching TRBD1. This CDR3 contains 15 residues. Germline V gene sequence: CDR1 MGHDK, CDR2 SYGVNS. J was trimmed by 8 bases and V by 3 bases; bases with no gene match: 8. The CDR3: CASSDQDRAREKLFF. For the CDR3, the DNA is TGTGCCAGCAGTGATCAGGACAGGGCAAGGGAAAAACTGTTTTTT.

This chain links TRBV19 with TRBJ1-6; 8 positions match TRBD1. The junction had 5 bases not matched to a gene; V was cut back by 6 bases and J by 7 bases. Germline values: CDR1 LNHDA, CDR2 SQIVND (reference sequence). This CDR3 comprises 14 residues. This CDR3 reads CASRTGGANSPLHF. CDR3 bases: TGTGCCAGTAGAACAGGGGGAGCAAATTCACCCCTCCACTTT.

As concerns this clone: Sequence at one end of the junction differs from germline and may be a read error. V gene TRBV3-1 (or the pseudogene TRBV3-2) combines with J gene TRBJ1-1; no definite D call. The CDR3 is 13 amino acids. CDR1 and CDR2 (germline): LGHDT, YNNKEL (reference sequence). This CDR3 reads CASSQAWNTEAFF. The CDR3 nucleotides are TGTGCCAGCAGTCAAGCGTGGAACACTGAAGCTTTCTTT.

This clone has just a few counts. V is TRBV7-2 and J is TRBJ2-3; 14 positions agree with TRBD2. With V trimmed by 4 bases and J by 4 bases, 7 bases remained unmatched. CDR3 size: 17 residues. The germline CDR1 and CDR2 sequences are SGHTA and FQGNSA. The CDR3, as DNA: TGTGCCAGCAGCTGGGGGACTAGCGGGAGTAGGCCAGATACGCAGTATTTT. It encodes CASSWGTSGSRPDTQYF.

This chain connects TRBV2 to TRBJ2-3; 12 nucleotides match TRBD2. The CDR3 extends over 16 amino acids. Trimming at V came to 4 bases and at J to 3 bases, leaving 5 bases not matched to a gene. From germline, CDR1 is SNHLY and CDR2 FYNNEI. CDR3 protein: CASSAPSGRGTDTQYF. As DNA, the CDR3 is TGTGCCAGCAGTGCTCCTAGCGGGAGGGGGACAGATACGCAGTATTTT.

V and J are TRBV2 and TRBJ1-2, with a weak D call TRBD1 (5 bases). Per the germline V gene, CDR1 is SNHLY and CDR2 is FYNNEI. Between the trimmed V and J ends, which lost 3 bases and 0 bases, there was a span of 5 bases. The CDR3 has 13 residues. Here the CDR3 DNA reads TGTGCCAGCAGTGACAGGGCTAACTATGGCTACACCTTC. It encodes CASSDRANYGYTF.

The chain carries TRBV6-5 and TRBJ2-1, with a weak D call TRBD2 (5 bases). CDR3 length: 14 residues. Trimming took 5 bases from V and 5 from J, leaving 13 bases between them. CDR1 and CDR2 from the germline V gene are MNHEY and SVGAGI. The CDR3 sequence: CASSPLGSHNEQFF. CDR3 bases: TGTGCCAGCAGTCCTCTGGGGAGCCACAATGAGCAGTTCTTC.